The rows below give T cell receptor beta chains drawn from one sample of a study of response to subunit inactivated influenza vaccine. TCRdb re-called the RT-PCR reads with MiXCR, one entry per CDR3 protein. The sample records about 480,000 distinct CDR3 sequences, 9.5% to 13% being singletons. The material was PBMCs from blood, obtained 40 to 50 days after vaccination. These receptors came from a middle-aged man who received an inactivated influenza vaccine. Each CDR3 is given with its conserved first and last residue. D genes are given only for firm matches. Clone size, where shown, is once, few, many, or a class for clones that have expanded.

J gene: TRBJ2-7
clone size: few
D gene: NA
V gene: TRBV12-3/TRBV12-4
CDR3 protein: CASSLGLEQYF
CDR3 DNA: TGTGCCAGCAGTTTAGGCCTCGAGCAGTACTTC

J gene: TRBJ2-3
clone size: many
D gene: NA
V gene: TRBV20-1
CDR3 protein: CSAEDSGKGADTQYF
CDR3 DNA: TGCAGTGCTGAGGACAGCGGGAAGGGCGCAGATACGCAGTATTTT

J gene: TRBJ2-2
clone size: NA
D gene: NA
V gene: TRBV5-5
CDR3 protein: CASSPGQPSNTGELFF
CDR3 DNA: TGTGCCAGCAGCCCAGGACAGCCCTCGAACACCGGGGAGCTGTTTTTT

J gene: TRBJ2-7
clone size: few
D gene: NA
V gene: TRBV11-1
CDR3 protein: CASSLVAPERHF
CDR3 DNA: TGTGCCAGCAGCTTAGTGGCTCCTGAGAGGCACTTC

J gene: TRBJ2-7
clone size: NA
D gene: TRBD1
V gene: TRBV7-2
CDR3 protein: CASSPQGTPYEQYF
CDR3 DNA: TGTGCCAGCAGCCCACAGGGGACCCCCTACGAGCAGTACTTC

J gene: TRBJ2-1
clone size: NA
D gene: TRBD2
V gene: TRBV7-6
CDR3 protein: CASSSASGFYNEQFF
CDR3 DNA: TGTGCCAGCAGCTCAGCTAGCGGATTTTACAATGAGCAGTTCTTC

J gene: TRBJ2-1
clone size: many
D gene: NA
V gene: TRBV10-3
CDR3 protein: CAISERDEQFF
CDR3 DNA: TGTGCCATCAGTGAACGGGATGAGCAGTTCTTC

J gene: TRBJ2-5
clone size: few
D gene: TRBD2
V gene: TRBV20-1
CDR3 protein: CSASKGLAGGAPLLTQYF
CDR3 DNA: TGCAGTGCTAGTAAAGGGCTAGCGGGAGGAGCCCCCCTATTGACCCAGTACTTC

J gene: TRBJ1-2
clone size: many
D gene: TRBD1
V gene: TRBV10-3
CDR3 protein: CAISDRTGDYGYTF
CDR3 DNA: TGTGCCATCAGTGATCGGACAGGGGACTATGGCTACACCTTC

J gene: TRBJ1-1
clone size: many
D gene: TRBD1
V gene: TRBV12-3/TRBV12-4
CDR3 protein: CASRPGQGRMNTEAFF
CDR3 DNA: TGTGCCAGCAGACCGGGACAGGGGCGAATGAACACTGAAGCTTTCTTT

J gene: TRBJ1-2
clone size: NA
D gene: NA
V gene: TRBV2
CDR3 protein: CASKSEGNYGYTF
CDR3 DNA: TGTGCCAGCAAGAGTGAGGGGAACTATGGCTACACCTTC

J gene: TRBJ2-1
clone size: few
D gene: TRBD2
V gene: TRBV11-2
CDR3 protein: CASSFEGTSGGYNEQFF
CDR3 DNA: TGTGCCAGCAGCTTCGAAGGGACTAGCGGGGGCTACAATGAGCAGTTCTTC

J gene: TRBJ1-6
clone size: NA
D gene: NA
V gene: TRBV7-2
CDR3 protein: CASSLSSGGSPLHF
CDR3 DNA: TGTGCCAGCAGCTTATCCTCGGGTGGTTCACCCCTCCACTTT

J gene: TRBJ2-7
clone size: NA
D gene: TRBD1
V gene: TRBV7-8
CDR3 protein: CASSFEGASLSYEQYF
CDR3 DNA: TGTGCCAGCAGCTTTGAGGGGGCTTCCCTCTCCTACGAGCAGTACTTC

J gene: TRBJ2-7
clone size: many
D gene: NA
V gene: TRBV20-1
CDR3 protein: CSAPDSSGTGEQYF
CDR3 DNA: TGCAGTGCGCCGGACTCCTCCGGGACCGGCGAGCAGTACTTC

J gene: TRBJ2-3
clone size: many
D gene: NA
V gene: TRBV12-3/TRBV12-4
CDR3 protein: CASSRSASPYF
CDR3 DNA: TGTGCCAGCAGTCGTAGCGCAAGTCCGTATTTT

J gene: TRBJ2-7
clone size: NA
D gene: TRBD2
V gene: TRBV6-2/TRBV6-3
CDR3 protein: CASRRTSGKYEQYF
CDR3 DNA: TGTGCCAGCAGACGGACTAGCGGGAAGTACGAGCAGTACTTC

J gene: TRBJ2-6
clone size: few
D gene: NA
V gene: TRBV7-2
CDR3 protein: CASSPWERANVLTF
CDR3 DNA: TGTGCCAGCAGCCCATGGGAGAGGGCCAACGTCCTGACTTTC

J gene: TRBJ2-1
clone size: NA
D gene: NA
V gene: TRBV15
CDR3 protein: CATSRDSQTYNEQFF
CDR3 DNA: TGTGCCACCAGCAGAGATTCACAAACCTACAATGAGCAGTTCTTC

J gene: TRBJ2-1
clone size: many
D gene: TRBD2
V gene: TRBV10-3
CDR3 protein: CAISQLAGGSYNEQFF
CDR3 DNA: TGTGCCATCAGTCAACTAGCGGGAGGGTCATACAATGAGCAGTTCTTC

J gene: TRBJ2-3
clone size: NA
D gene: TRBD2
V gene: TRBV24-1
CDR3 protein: CATSDPLAGRADTQYF
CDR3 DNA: TGTGCCACCAGTGATCCACTAGCGGGAAGGGCAGATACGCAGTATTTT

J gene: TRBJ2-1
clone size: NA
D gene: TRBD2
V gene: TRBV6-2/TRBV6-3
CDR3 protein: CASSYRSDGSGNYNEQFF
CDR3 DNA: TGTGCCAGCAGTTATAGGTCGGACGGTAGCGGGAATTACAATGAGCAGTTCTTC

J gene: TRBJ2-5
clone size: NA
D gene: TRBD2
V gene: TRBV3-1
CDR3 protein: CASNERGGTETQYF
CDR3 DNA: TGTGCCAGCAATGAGCGGGGGGGTACAGAGACCCAGTACTTC

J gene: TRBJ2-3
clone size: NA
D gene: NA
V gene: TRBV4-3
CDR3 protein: CASSQASGTSTDTQYF
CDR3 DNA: TGCGCCAGCAGCCAAGCCAGCGGCACTAGCACAGATACGCAGTATTTT

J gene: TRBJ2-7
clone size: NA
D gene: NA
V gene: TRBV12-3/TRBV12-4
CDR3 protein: CASAPPNRPYEQYF
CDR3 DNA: TGTGCCAGCGCACCACCGAACAGACCCTACGAGCAGTACTTC

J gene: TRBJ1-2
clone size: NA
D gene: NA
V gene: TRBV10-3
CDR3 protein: CAISESGSNYGYTF
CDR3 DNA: TGTGCCATCAGTGAGTCCGGCAGTAACTATGGCTACACCTTC

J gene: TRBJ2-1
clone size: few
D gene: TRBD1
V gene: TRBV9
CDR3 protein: CASSVVTGVGWNEQFF
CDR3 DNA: TGTGCCAGCAGCGTAGTGACAGGGGTGGGATGGAATGAGCAGTTCTTC

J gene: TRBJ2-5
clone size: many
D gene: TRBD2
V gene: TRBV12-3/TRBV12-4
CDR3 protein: CASSYTSGIGETQYF
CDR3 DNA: TGTGCCAGCAGTTATACTAGCGGGATTGGAGAGACCCAGTACTTC

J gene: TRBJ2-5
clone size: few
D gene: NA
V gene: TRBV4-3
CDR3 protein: CASSHSMGRETQYF
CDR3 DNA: TGCGCCAGCAGCCATAGTATGGGGAGGGAGACCCAGTACTTC

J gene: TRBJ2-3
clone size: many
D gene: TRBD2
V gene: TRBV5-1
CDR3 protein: CASSLEGAGRSTDTQYF
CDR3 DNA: TGCGCCAGCAGCCTAGAAGGAGCGGGACGATCCACAGATACGCAGTATTTT

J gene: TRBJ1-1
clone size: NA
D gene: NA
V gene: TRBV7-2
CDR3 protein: CASSPGTQGYTEAFF
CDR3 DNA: TGTGCCAGCAGCCCGGGAACACAGGGTTACACTGAAGCTTTCTTT

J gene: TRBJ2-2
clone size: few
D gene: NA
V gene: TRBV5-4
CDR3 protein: CASSLWWGWTGELFF
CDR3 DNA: TGTGCCAGCAGCTTGTGGTGGGGTTGGACCGGGGAGCTGTTTTTT

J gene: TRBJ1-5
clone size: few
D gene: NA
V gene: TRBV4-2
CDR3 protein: CASSQEGRGGQPQHF
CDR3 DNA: TGTGCCAGCAGCCAAGAGGGTAGGGGTGGTCAGCCCCAGCATTTT

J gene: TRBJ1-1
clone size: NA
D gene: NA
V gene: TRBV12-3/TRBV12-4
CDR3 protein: CASTDFGEAFF
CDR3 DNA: TGTGCCAGCACAGATTTTGGTGAAGCTTTCTTT

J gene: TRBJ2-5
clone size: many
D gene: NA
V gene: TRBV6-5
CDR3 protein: CASISPGGETQYF
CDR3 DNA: TGTGCCAGCATTTCCCCCGGGGGCGAGACCCAGTACTTC

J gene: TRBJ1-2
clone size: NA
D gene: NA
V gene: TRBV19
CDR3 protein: CASIGGGGYTF
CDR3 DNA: TGTGCCAGTATAGGGGGAGGAGGCTACACCTTC

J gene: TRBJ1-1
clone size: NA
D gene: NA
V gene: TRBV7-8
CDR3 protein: CASSLQVGNTEAFF
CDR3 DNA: TGTGCCAGCAGCTTACAGGTCGGGAACACTGAAGCTTTCTTT

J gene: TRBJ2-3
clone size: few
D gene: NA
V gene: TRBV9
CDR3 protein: CASSPRSFRKSTDTQYF
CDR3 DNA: TGTGCCAGCAGCCCCCGGAGCTTCAGGAAAAGTACAGATACGCAGTATTTT

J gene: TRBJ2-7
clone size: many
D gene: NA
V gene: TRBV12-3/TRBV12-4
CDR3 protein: CASSFSRAYEQYF
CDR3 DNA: TGTGCCAGCAGTTTTAGCAGGGCCTACGAGCAGTACTTC

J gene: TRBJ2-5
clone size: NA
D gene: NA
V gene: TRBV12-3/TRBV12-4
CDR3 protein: CASRQDTLETQYF
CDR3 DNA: TGTGCCAGCAGGCAAGACACTCTAGAGACCCAGTACTTC

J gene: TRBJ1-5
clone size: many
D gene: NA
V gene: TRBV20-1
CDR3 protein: CSARDSNQPQHF
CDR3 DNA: TGCAGTGCTAGAGATAGCAATCAGCCCCAGCATTTT

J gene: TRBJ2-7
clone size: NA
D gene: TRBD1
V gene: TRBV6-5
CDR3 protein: CASSYSFGQGAYEQYF
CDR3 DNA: TGTGCCAGCAGTTACTCATTCGGGCAGGGGGCGTACGAGCAGTACTTC

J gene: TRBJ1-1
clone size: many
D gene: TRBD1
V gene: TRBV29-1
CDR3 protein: CSVSVGTGRTEAFF
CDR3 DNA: TGCAGCGTGTCGGTCGGGACAGGGAGGACTGAAGCTTTCTTT

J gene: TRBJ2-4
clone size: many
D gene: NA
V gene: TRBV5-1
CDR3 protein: CASSRDNQENIQYF
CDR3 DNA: TGCGCCAGCAGCCGGGACAACCAAGAAAACATTCAGTACTTC

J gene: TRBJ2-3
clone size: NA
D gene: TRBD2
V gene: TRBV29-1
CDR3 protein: CSVAGLAGGRTTDTQYF
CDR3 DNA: TGCAGCGTTGCTGGACTAGCGGGAGGCCGAACCACAGATACGCAGTATTTT

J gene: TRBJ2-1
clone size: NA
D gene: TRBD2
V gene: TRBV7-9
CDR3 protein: CASSIPLLAGSYNEQFF
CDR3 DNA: TGTGCCAGCAGCATACCGTTACTAGCGGGCTCCTACAATGAGCAGTTCTTC

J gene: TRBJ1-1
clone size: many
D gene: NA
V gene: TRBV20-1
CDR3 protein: CSARMDIYTPNTEAFF
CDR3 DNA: TGCAGTGCTAGAATGGACATTTATACTCCGAACACTGAAGCTTTCTTT

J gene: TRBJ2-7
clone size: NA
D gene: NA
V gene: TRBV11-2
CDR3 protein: CASSPHTLGYEQYF
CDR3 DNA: TGTGCCAGCAGCCCCCACACCCTTGGTTACGAGCAGTACTTC

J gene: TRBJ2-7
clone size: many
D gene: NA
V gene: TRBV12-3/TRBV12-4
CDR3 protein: CASSLAGVNEQYF
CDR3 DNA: TGTGCCAGCAGTTTAGCGGGAGTCAACGAGCAGTACTTC

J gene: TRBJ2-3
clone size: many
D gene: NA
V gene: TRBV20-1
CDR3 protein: CSARGREFQGDTQYF
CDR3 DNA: TGCAGTGCTAGAGGTCGGGAGTTTCAAGGAGATACGCAGTATTTT

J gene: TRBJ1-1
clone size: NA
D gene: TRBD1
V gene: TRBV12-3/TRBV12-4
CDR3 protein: CASSSARGTASGTEAFF
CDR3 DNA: TGTGCCAGCAGTTCCGCCCGTGGGACAGCGAGTGGCACTGAAGCTTTCTTT

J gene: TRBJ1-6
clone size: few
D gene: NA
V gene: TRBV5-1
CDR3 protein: CASSGDNSPLHF
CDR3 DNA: TGCGCCAGCAGCGGGGACAATTCACCCCTCCACTTT

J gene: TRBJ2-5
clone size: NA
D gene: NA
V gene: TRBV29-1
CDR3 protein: CSVEDRGGTETQYF
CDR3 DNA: TGCAGCGTTGAAGATCGGGGCGGGACGGAGACCCAGTACTTC

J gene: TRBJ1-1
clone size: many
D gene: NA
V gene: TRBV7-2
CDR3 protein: CASSPHFLNTEAFF
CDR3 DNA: TGTGCCAGCAGCCCGCATTTTCTGAACACTGAAGCTTTCTTT

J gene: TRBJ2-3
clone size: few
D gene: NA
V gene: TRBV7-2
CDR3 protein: CASSRRTVTDTQYF
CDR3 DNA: TGTGCCAGCAGCAGAAGGACAGTCACAGATACGCAGTATTTT

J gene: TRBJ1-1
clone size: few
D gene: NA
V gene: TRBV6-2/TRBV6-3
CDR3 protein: CASLDRHGLNTEAFF
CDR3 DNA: TGTGCCAGCCTAGACCGTCACGGATTGAACACTGAAGCTTTCTTT